This T cell receptor beta chain originates from a study of blood T cell repertoires in COVID-19. Whole-study context: Both acute and convalescent COVID-19 samples were obtained from the United States, Italy and Spain. PBMCs, B-cell-depleted T cells, or T cells provided the cDNA or gDNA that made up the material.

The Seattle site enrolled patients during active infection and followed them longitudinally. CDR3 size: 13 residues. From germline, CDR1 is MNHEY and CDR2 SVGAGI. V was cut by 2 bases and J by 6 bases, with 10 bases left in between. TCRdb's table, derived via immunoSEQ multiplex PCR, lists solely in-frame clones and lacks some. The repertoire consists of tens of thousands of clones, with approximately 85% occurring once and the leading ten covering more than 25%. V gene TRBV6-5 combines with J gene TRBJ1-1; D not certain. The sequence was obtained from a woman of 80 years or more with COVID-19, enrolled during active disease. The sample consisted of peripheral blood. CDR3 bases: TGTGCCAGCAGTTACGGAGCTTTCGCTGAAGCTTTCTTT. It encodes CASSYGAFAEAFF.